This T cell receptor (beta chain) was recovered during a study of memory CD4+ T cells and cytomegalovirus serostatus. Study information: Healthy Belgian adult donors included fewer than 10 CMV-positive and 24 CMV-negative people.

Trimming stripped 0 bases from V and 4 bases from J, with 10 bases between. This CDR3 region has 16 residues. The V gene's germline CDR1 is LNHDA and CDR2 SQIVND (reference sequence). Overall study findings and caveats: CD4+ memory repertoires contained about 40% of the 164 reported CMV TCRbeta sequences. Repertoires predicted CMV serostatus with median bootstrapped AUC of approximately 0.94.

The repertoire was sequenced with immunoSEQ multiplex PCR; TCRdb's copy has only in-frame clones and lacks some. Of tens of thousands of clones in the sample, about 75% were seen once. The sort gate was single viable CD3+CD4+CD8-CD45RO+ cells for memory CD4+ T cells. Serostatus was set by detecting CMV pp150, pp28, p38, p52 IgG. Comments on this clone: Its antigen is currently unknown.

Material for sequencing was memory CD4+ T cells from blood. This sequence originates from an adult in good health and CMV-seropositive. V usage is TRBV19 and J usage is TRBJ2-6; D gene uncertain. As DNA, the CDR3 is TGTGCCAGTAGTATAGAACGTGCGCGGGGGGCCAACGTCCTGACTTTC. Its translation is CASSIERARGANVLTF.